This entry lists 30 T cell receptor beta chains sequenced from one sample in a study of cytomegalovirus exposure and HLA in healthy donors. PCR involved 60 Vbeta and 13 Jbeta primers. Libraries were prepared by immunoSEQ multiplex PCR; TCRdb keeps only in-frame clonotypes and omits some of them. Of around 140,000 clones listed, 60% to 80% are singletons. What was sequenced was PBMCs. The receptors shown here come from a female donor in good health and CMV-seronegative.

J is TRBJ2-6 and V is TRBV28; D is undetermined. Germline V lookup: CDR1 MDHEN, CDR2 SYDVKM. Trimming shortened V by 6 bases and J by 2 bases, and 14 bases separated the two germline ends. This CDR3 region has 16 residues. CDR3 in amino acids: CASSPWWLAGANVLTF. The CDR3 coding sequence is TGTGCCAGCAGCCCTTGGTGGCTGGCTGGGGCCAACGTCCTGACTTTC.

This chain connects TRBV30 to TRBJ2-5; 9 bases fit TRBD2. This CDR3 has 14 amino acids. Germline V lookup: CDR1 GTSNPN, CDR2 SVGIG (reference sequence). Losses at the gene ends were 3 bases for V and 4 bases for J; bases not matched to a gene: 6. The CDR3 sequence: CAWRLAGTRETQYF. DNA for the CDR3: TGTGCCTGGAGGCTAGCGGGAACGCGAGAGACCCAGTACTTC.

The genes are TRBV7-2 and TRBJ2-5; 7 bases line up with TRBD1. Germline V gene lookup returns CDR1 SGHTA and CDR2 FQGNSA. The CDR3 covers 13 residues. J lost 2 bases, V lost 4 bases, and 1 base had no gene match. CDR3 bases: TGTGCCAGCAGCTACAGGGGACAAGAGACCCAGTACTTC. Amino acid sequence: CASSYRGQETQYF.

This clone was seen once. The chain recombines TRBV20-1 with TRBJ2-7, with no clear D. The CDR3 spans 11 residues. Per the germline V gene, CDR1 is DFQATT and CDR2 is SNEGSKA (reference sequence). With 3 bases removed from V and 10 bases from J, the gap between germline ends came to 13 bases. CDR3 in amino acids: CSASASAGQYF. CDR3 in DNA: TGCAGTGCTAGTGCATCGGCAGGCCAGTACTTC.

V usage is TRBV27 and J usage is TRBJ1-1, with TRBD1 identical over 8 bases. With 5 bases clipped from V and 4 bases from J, the junction kept 3 bases outside the gene matches. Germline V gene data show CDR1 as MNHEY and CDR2 as SMNVEV (reference sequence). CDR3 length: 13 amino acids. In DNA, the CDR3 is TGTGCCAGCAGTCTAACAGGGGGCACTGAAGCTTTCTTT. Protein sequence: CASSLTGGTEAFF.

The genes are TRBV6-5 and TRBJ2-7; 9 nucleotides match TRBD1. Unmatched junction bases numbered 10, after V lost 6 bases and J lost 4 bases. Germline lookup yields CDR1 MNHEY and CDR2 SVGAGI. The CDR3 covers 15 residues. In nucleotides, the CDR3 is TGTGCCAGCAGCAGACCCGGGACAGGGCGGTACGAGCAGTACTTC. This gives the protein CASSRPGTGRYEQYF.

On this clone itself: One end of the junction varies from germline; a read error may be responsible. The same CDR3 can be traced to other DNA sequences in this sample. The chain is built from TRBV7-7 and TRBJ2-3; 7 nucleotides align to TRBD1. The CDR3 spans 14 residues. The germline V gene has CDR1 SSHAT and CDR2 FNYEAQ (reference sequence). The DNA of the CDR3 is TGTGCTAGCAGCTTAGGACAGGGCACAGATACGCAGTATTTT. This encodes CASSLGQGTDTQYF.

The J gene is TRBJ2-1, the V gene TRBV5-4; D perhaps matches TRBD2 (6 bases). The V end was cut by 2 bases, the J end by 6 bases, with 12 bases between. Looked up from germline, CDR1 is SGHNT and CDR2 is YYREEE (reference sequence). CDR3 length: 14 residues. Here the CDR3 reads CASSFPGLPNEQFF. The CDR3 DNA is TGTGCCAGCAGCTTTCCGGGACTCCCCAATGAGCAGTTCTTC.

This chain links TRBV6-5 with TRBJ2-7; tentatively, D is TRBD2 (5 bases). Germline V gene sequence: CDR1 MNHEY, CDR2 SVGAGI. This CDR3 spans 16 amino acids. V was shortened by 0 bases and J by 1 base, with 13 bases between the two germline ends. Here the CDR3 reads CASSYSVGLTSYEQYF. CDR3 sequence (DNA): TGTGCCAGCAGTTACTCAGTAGGACTGACTTCCTACGAGCAGTACTTC.

The chain combines TRBV5-1 with TRBJ1-2; D might be TRBD1 (6 bases). Between the trimmed V and J ends, which lost 1 base and 3 bases, there was a span of 10 bases. Germline V gene lookup returns CDR1 SGHRS and CDR2 YFSETQ. This CDR3 comprises 14 residues. DNA of the CDR3: TGCGCCAGCAGCTTGTCGGGGGGCGACTATGGCTACACCTTC. It specifies CASSLSGGDYGYTF.

This chain connects TRBV15 to TRBJ2-6, with D hard to call. The CDR3 spans 19 residues. Trimming cost V 0 bases and J 0 bases, with 15 bases left between them. CDR1 and CDR2 (germline): LNHNV, YYDKDF (reference sequence). CDR3 sequence: CATSRDLRIESSGANVLTF. CDR3 bases: TGTGCCACCAGCAGAGATCTGAGAATAGAGAGCTCTGGGGCCAACGTCCTGACTTTC.

The chain carries TRBV28 and TRBJ2-7; 8 nucleotides line up with TRBD2. Per germline, CDR1 MDHEN and CDR2 SYDVKM. The CDR3 has 15 amino acids. V gave up 4 bases and J gave up 5 bases; unmatched junction bases: 10. The CDR3 loop is CASSSGGEGDHEQYF. The CDR3 DNA follows: TGTGCCAGCAGTTCGGGGGGGGAAGGAGACCACGAGCAGTACTTC.

The genes are TRBV5-1 and TRBJ2-5, with 11 positions matching TRBD2. The CDR3 has 15 residues. Germline V CDR1 and CDR2: SGHRS, YFSETQ. V was clipped by 2 bases and J by 5 bases; unmatched bases: 5. The CDR3 protein is CASSFSGRAPETQYF. The CDR3 DNA is TGCGCCAGCAGCTTTAGCGGGAGGGCCCCGGAGACCCAGTACTTC.

There are a few counts of this clone. V usage is TRBV15 and J usage is TRBJ1-5; no definite D call. With 9 bases removed from V and 7 bases from J, the gap between germline ends came to 19 bases. The length of the CDR3 is 14 residues. Germline CDR1 reads LNHNV; CDR2 reads YYDKDF (reference sequence). CDR3 nucleotides: TGTGCCACTCAAGCCAGGTTCGGTGGCCAGCCCCAGCATTTT. Protein product: CATQARFGGQPQHF.

This clone was recorded a few times. The chain combines TRBV27 with TRBJ1-5; D gene ambiguous. Germline loops: CDR1 MNHEY, CDR2 SMNVEV (reference sequence). The V and J ends lost 6 bases and 5 bases respectively, with 20 bases between them. The CDR3 totals 16 residues. The CDR3 DNA sequence: TGTGCCAGCAGACCCCGTACGGAGGGCCGTCATCAGCCCCAGCATTTT. It translates to CASRPRTEGRHQPQHF.

The V gene is TRBV14, the J gene TRBJ2-7; D might be TRBD1 (6 bases). Germline V gene data show CDR1 as SGHDN and CDR2 as FVKESK. Trimming cost V 0 bases and J 3 bases, with 15 bases left between them. This CDR3 comprises 16 residues. CDR3 nucleotides: TGTGCCAGCAGCCAAGAACCAGGGGACCCGGTCTACGAGCAGTACTTC. Translating gives CASSQEPGDPVYEQYF.

Only one count was recorded for this clone. This rearrangement joins TRBV6-1 to TRBJ2-5, with 16 bases that match TRBD2. CDR3 length: 15 residues. CDR1 is MNHNS and CDR2 is SASEGT in the germline V gene. Trimming cost V 10 bases and J 4 bases; bases outside gene matches: 6. The CDR3 coding sequence is TGTGCCACGGGACTAGCGGGAGGGGGAGGAGAGACCCAGTACTTC. Translation gives CATGLAGGGGETQYF.

V and J are TRBV18 and TRBJ2-2; the match to TRBD1 covers 8 bases. This CDR3 is 17 amino acids long. The junction had 11 bases not matched to a gene; V was cut back by 3 bases and J by 5 bases. The germline CDR1 and CDR2 sequences are KGHSH and LQKENI. The CDR3 sequence is CASSPFYRTGSTGELFF. The CDR3 nucleotides are TGTGCCAGCTCACCTTTTTACAGGACAGGGTCGACCGGGGAGCTGTTTTTT.

This chain joins TRBV29-1 and TRBJ2-5, with D possibly being TRBD2 (7 bases). This CDR3 has 13 amino acids. CDR1 and CDR2 (germline): SQVTM, ANQGSEA. Trimming shortened V by 6 bases and J by 2 bases, and 13 bases separated the two germline ends. The CDR3, as DNA: TGCAGCGTCGGGGGGACACCTCAAGAGACCCAGTACTTC. Its protein product is CSVGGTPQETQYF.

V is TRBV30 and J is TRBJ1-6, with a possible D match to TRBD1 (6 bases). This CDR3 is 17 amino acids long. V was cut by 0 bases and J by 1 base, with 13 bases left in between. Per the germline V gene, CDR1 is GTSNPN and CDR2 is SVGIG (reference sequence). DNA for the CDR3: TGTGCCTGGAGTGTACCGGACAGTCGATCCTATAATTCACCCCTCCACTTT. Translating it yields CAWSVPDSRSYNSPLHF.

This clone was found once. The chain employs TRBV4-3 and TRBJ1-1, with D uncertain. Germline CDR1 LGHNA, CDR2 YSLEER. Trimming removed 1 base at V and 5 bases at J, with 8 bases between. This CDR3 is built from 13 residues. The CDR3 protein is CASSQGALTEAFF. The CDR3 DNA is TGCGCCAGCAGCCAAGGGGCCCTAACTGAAGCTTTCTTT.

A single count supports this clone. The V and J genes are TRBV20-1 and TRBJ2-5; no clear D. V was cut by 3 bases and J by 5 bases, with 7 bases left in between. This CDR3 has 11 residues. Germline values: CDR1 DFQATT, CDR2 SNEGSKA (reference sequence). CDR3 protein: CSASNRETQYF. The CDR3, as DNA: TGCAGTGCTAGTAATCGGGAGACCCAGTACTTC.

CDR3 region: CASSDTPRYEQYF. Written as DNA, the CDR3 is TGTGCCAGCAGTGACACGCCCAGGTACGAGCAGTACTTC. V is TRBV6-4 and J is TRBJ2-7; D unresolved. The CDR3 length is 13 residues. V lost 2 bases and J lost 4, with 9 bases in between. Germline CDR1 MRHNA, CDR2 SNTAGT.

This clone was observed a few times. This chain links TRBV10-3 with TRBJ2-5; 12 bases fit TRBD2. The V and J ends lost 4 bases and 1 base, in that order; junction bases with no gene match: 1. In germline, CDR1 is ENHRY, CDR2 SYGVKD. This CDR3 is 15 amino acids long. The DNA of the CDR3 is TGTGCCATCAGTGGACTAGCGGGAGTCCAAGAGACCCAGTACTTC. It encodes CAISGLAGVQETQYF.

The chain uses TRBV5-1 and TRBJ2-1; tentative D call: TRBD1 (6 bases). The V gene's germline CDR1 is SGHRS and CDR2 YFSETQ. The ends were cut back, 7 bases at V and 9 bases at J, with 11 bases in the middle. The CDR3 is made up of 11 amino acids. CDR3 in amino acids: CASEKGGEQFF. The CDR3 DNA sequence: TGCGCCAGCGAAAAAGGGGGTGAGCAGTTCTTC.

This chain connects TRBV9 to TRBJ2-1; the match to TRBD2 covers 8 bases. V shed 6 bases and J 8 bases; nucleotides not matched to a gene: 13. This CDR3 comprises 15 residues. From germline, CDR1 is SGDLS and CDR2 YYNGEE. Here the CDR3 DNA reads TGTGCCAGCACCCCCGCTAGCGGGTATAACGATGAGCAGTTCTTC. It specifies CASTPASGYNDEQFF.

This clone was detected a few times. The genes are TRBV27 and TRBJ1-2, with TRBD1 as a possible D gene (6 bases). The CDR3 runs to 12 residues. Trimming took off 5 bases at V and 4 bases at J, with 8 bases between the two ends. Germline V gene data show CDR1 as MNHEY and CDR2 as SMNVEV (reference sequence). The CDR3 nucleotides are TGTGCCAGCAGTGACAGGTTCTATGGCTACACCTTC. The encoded protein is CASSDRFYGYTF.

This chain joins TRBV6-1 and TRBJ1-1; no firm D call. The CDR3 spans 13 residues. The V end lost 2 bases, the J end lost 11 bases, and 15 bases lay between the germline ends. CDR1 MNHNS and CDR2 SASEGT come from the germline V gene. The CDR3 DNA follows: TGTGCCAGCAGTGAACAAATGTCCGGTTGGGCTTTCTTT. Encoded protein: CASSEQMSGWAFF.

CDR3 protein: CASSLLNYEQYF. In nucleotides, the CDR3 is TGTGCCAGCAGCCTTTTAAACTACGAGCAGTACTTC. The chain employs TRBV5-4 and TRBJ2-7; D is ambiguous. V lost 4 bases and J lost 3, with 8 bases in between. Looked up from germline, CDR1 is SGHNT and CDR2 is YYREEE (reference sequence). The CDR3 sequence is 12 residues long.

The rearrangement links TRBV6-1 to TRBJ1-2, with D unresolved. Germline values: CDR1 MNHNS, CDR2 SASEGT. This CDR3 comprises 15 residues. V gave up 0 bases and J gave up 4 bases, with 12 bases separating them. The CDR3 loop is CASSEAVGGSYGYTF. DNA of the CDR3: TGTGCCAGCAGTGAAGCGGTAGGCGGGTCCTATGGCTACACCTTC.